This T cell receptor beta chain was retrieved from a study of hypomethylating agent response in myelodysplastic syndrome. Whole-study context: Donors were myelodysplastic syndrome patients: 2 female, under 10 male. Responders were 6 or 7 patients with complete response or hematologic improvement; about 5 were non-responders. General observations from the study: Richness, rarefaction diversity and clonality did not change significantly after hypomethylating treatment.

Remarks on this clone: Its antigen remains unknown.

Sequencing used immunoSEQ multiplex PCR; TCRdb keeps in-frame clones, though not all of them. Of 900 to 1,300 clones listed, roughly 77% are singletons. The germline gives CDR1 LNHDA, CDR2 SQIVND (reference sequence). The V gene lost 3 bases and the J gene lost 0 bases, with 15 bases spanning the gap. This CDR3 has 17 residues. The chain uses TRBV19 and TRBJ1-5; D gene ambiguous. This sequence originates from a human donor with myelodysplastic syndrome. The starting material was bone marrow, obtained before or after starting hypomethylating agent treatment for myelodysplastic syndrome (not recorded which). CDR3 region: CASSMDVGDYSNQPQHF. The CDR3 region has the DNA TGTGCCAGTAGTATGGACGTCGGGGATTATAGCAATCAGCCCCAGCATTTT.